These 21 T cell receptor beta chains were all obtained from the same sample, sequenced in a study of HIV-infected patients and healthy controls. Roughly three months, about 14 weeks, into antiretroviral therapy, follow-up blood was collected. Whole blood was used without fractionation, so all unsorted peripheral T cells were included. About 550 ng RNA was reverse transcribed with alpha and beta constant-region primers. Each of the alpha and beta chains got its own library through chain-specific third strand synthesis with indices. TCRdb re-called the 5' RACE reads through MiXCR, storing one row per CDR3 protein. The table includes 8,100 or so distinct CDR3 sequences, over 6.5% detected once. The sequences come from blood, collected during antiretroviral therapy. All receptors come from an adult with HIV infection.

This clonotype turned up a few times. This beta chain represents an off-target read in a library built for alpha chains; its size is of limited meaning. The chain recombines TRBV6-6 with TRBJ2-7; 12 nucleotides agree with TRBD1. This CDR3 region has 15 residues. V trimming: 8 bases; J trimming: 6 bases; junction bases outside the gene matches: 11. Germline values: CDR1 MNHNY, CDR2 SVGAGI (reference sequence). CDR3 nucleotides: TGTGCCAGCGGCTTGGAAGGGACAGGGGGCGGCGAGCAGTACTTC. This codes for CASGLEGTGGGEQYF.

By share of the sample, this clonotype is medium-sized. This beta chain turned up in a library designed for alpha chains; as an off-target read, its abundance says little. This chain links TRBV28 with TRBJ2-7; a possible D gene is TRBD1 (5 bases). Germline-derived CDR1 and CDR2 are MDHEN and SYDVKM. Trimming stripped 3 bases from V and 3 bases from J, with 12 bases between. CDR3 length equals 14 residues. The CDR3 loop is CASSLEWGHYEQYF. CDR3 nucleotides: TGTGCCAGCAGTTTGGAATGGGGCCACTACGAGCAGTACTTC. Together with reference TRBV28 and TRBJ2-7, the CDR3 gives the full variable domain: DVKVTQSSRYLVKRTGEKVFLECVQDMDHENMFWYRQDPGLGLRLIYFSYDVKMKEKGDIPEGYSVSREKKERFSLILESASTNQTSMYLCASSLEWGHYEQYFGPGTRLTVT.

This clonotype is medium-sized within its sample. As an off-target read in a library built for alpha chains, this beta chain has a frequency of little significance. The chain combines TRBV10-2 with TRBJ2-7; no firm D call. The V end was cut by 2 bases, the J end by 5 bases, with 10 bases between. Germline V gene data show CDR1 as WSHSY and CDR2 as SAAADI. The CDR3 extends over 13 amino acids. CDR3 loop: CASSEVGSDEQYF. The CDR3 coding sequence is TGCGCCAGCAGTGAGGTAGGGTCGGACGAGCAGTACTTC.

This clonotype was counted ten times or more. Within a library made for alpha chains, this beta chain is off target, and its count is uninformative. The chain carries TRBV7-3 and TRBJ2-1; D is possibly TRBD1 or TRBD2 (5 bases each). CDR3 size: 15 residues. Germline loops: CDR1 SGHTA, CDR2 FQGTGA. The V and J ends lost 8 bases and 2 bases respectively, with 16 bases between them. The CDR3 nucleotides are TGTGCCAGCGGACTTGACAGCTCGGCCTACAATGAGCAGTTCTTC. Encoded protein: CASGLDSSAYNEQFF.

In its sample, this clonotype ranks as medium-sized (0.01 to 0.1%). This beta chain is an off-target read within a library intended for alpha chains, so its frequency means little. V is TRBV6-5 and J is TRBJ2-1; 9 bases map to TRBD2. This CDR3 has 17 residues. The V segment lost 2 bases and the J segment 0 bases; nucleotides outside the gene matches: 5. CDR1 and CDR2 (germline): MNHEY, SVGAGI. The CDR3 coding sequence is TGTGCCAGCAGTTACCCCCTACTAGCGGGCTCCTACAATGAGCAGTTCTTC. It yields the protein CASSYPLLAGSYNEQFF.

This clonotype is medium-sized in the sample. As an off-target read in a library built for alpha chains, this beta chain has a frequency of little significance. J is TRBJ2-7 and V is TRBV6-6; the match to TRBD2 covers 7 bases. Trimming removed 0 bases from V and 1 base from J; junction bases left unmatched: 3. The germline V gene encodes CDR1 MNHNY and CDR2 SVGAGI (reference sequence). The CDR3 is 15 amino acids. The CDR3: CASSYSGLGSYEQYF. CDR3 coding DNA: TGTGCCAGCAGTTACTCCGGACTAGGATCCTACGAGCAGTACTTC.

By proportion, this clonotype is medium-sized. With the library built for alpha chains, this beta chain is off target and its frequency is not meaningful. The chain joins TRBV28 to TRBJ2-5, with D perhaps TRBD1 (6 bases). Trimming took off 3 bases at V and 5 bases at J, with 10 bases between the two ends. The CDR3 loop spans 13 amino acids. Per the germline V gene, CDR1 is MDHEN and CDR2 is SYDVKM. The CDR3 sequence: CASSFQGRETQYF. In nucleotides, the CDR3 is TGTGCCAGCAGTTTTCAGGGGCGGGAGACCCAGTACTTC. The whole variable domain, filled in from reference TRBV28 and TRBJ2-5, reads DVKVTQSSRYLVKRTGEKVFLECVQDMDHENMFWYRQDPGLGLRLIYFSYDVKMKEKGDIPEGYSVSREKKERFSLILESASTNQTSMYLCASSFQGRETQYFGPGTRLLVL.

This clonotype was found many times. Because this beta chain is a stray read in a library intended to capture alpha chains, its abundance should not be given much weight. This chain uses TRBV6-2 or TRBV6-3 with TRBJ2-1; possible D gene TRBD1, 6 bases. The CDR3 covers 14 residues. Germline loops: CDR1 MNHEY, CDR2 SVGEGT. The germline V and J ends were trimmed by 5 bases and 0 bases, with 8 bases remaining between them. The CDR3: CASSGQSSYNEQFF. DNA of the CDR3: TGTGCCAGCAGTGGACAGAGCTCCTACAATGAGCAGTTCTTC.

The sample holds many counts of this clonotype. This beta chain was picked up by a library intended for alpha chains and is off target, so its count carries little meaning. The chain recombines TRBV4-2 with TRBJ2-7, with a possible D match to TRBD1 (6 bases). V was shortened by 0 bases and J by 2 bases, with 11 bases between the two germline ends. The CDR3 covers 15 residues. Germline-derived CDR1 and CDR2 are LGHNA and YNFKEQ. The CDR3 nucleotides are TGTGCCAGCAGCCAAGAACGGGACACGGCCTACGAGCAGTACTTC. Its protein is CASSQERDTAYEQYF.

This clonotype is labeled medium-sized. A library prepared for alpha chains yielded this beta chain as an off-target read; its size is of little meaning. The V gene is TRBV7-9, the J gene TRBJ2-1; D uncertain. The CDR3 contains 13 residues. The V end was cut by 4 bases, the J end by 8 bases, with 12 bases between. The germline V gene has CDR1 SEHNR and CDR2 FQNEAQ (reference sequence). For the CDR3, the DNA is TGTGCCAGCAGCTCCGACCTACTCGATGAGCAGTTCTTC. Translating gives CASSSDLLDEQFF.

This clonotype was detected many times. Found in a library prepared for alpha chains, this beta chain is an off-target read, and its abundance has little meaning. CDR3 sequence: CATSDFDPLGEQFF. The CDR3 nucleotides read TGTGCCACCAGTGATTTTGACCCCCTCGGTGAGCAGTTCTTC. J is TRBJ2-1 and V is TRBV24-1; D gene unclear. The CDR3 extends over 14 amino acids. Germline V CDR1 and CDR2: KGHDR, SFDVKD. V dropped 1 base and J dropped 9 bases, with 12 bases sitting between them.

This clonotype is deemed medium-sized. This beta chain turned up in a library designed for alpha chains; as an off-target read, its abundance says little. This chain connects TRBV7-3 to TRBJ2-2, with unresolved D. The V and J ends lost 3 bases and 5 bases respectively, with 10 bases between them. Per the germline V gene, CDR1 is SGHTA and CDR2 is FQGTGA. The length of the CDR3 is 14 residues. The CDR3 is CASSFFQETGELFF. In nucleotides, the CDR3 is TGTGCCAGCAGCTTTTTCCAGGAGACCGGGGAGCTGTTTTTT.

In this sample, this clonotype turned up many times. Little can be read into the size of this beta chain, an off-target read in a library designed for alpha chains. The chain employs TRBV15 and TRBJ2-7; D is perhaps TRBD1 (6 bases). This CDR3 contains 14 residues. Germline V gene sequence: CDR1 LNHNV, CDR2 YYDKDF (reference sequence). V was shortened by 2 bases and J by 0 bases, with 8 bases between the two germline ends. CDR3 in amino acids: CATSRTGISYEQYF. The DNA for the CDR3 is TGTGCCACCAGCAGAACAGGGATCTCCTACGAGCAGTACTTC.

This clonotype is classed as medium-sized (0.01 to 0.1%). This beta chain turned up in a library designed for alpha chains; as an off-target read, its abundance says little. The rearrangement joins TRBV19 to TRBJ1-5; D is unclear. This CDR3 has 16 amino acids. The V gene lost 3 bases and the J gene lost 5 bases, with 17 bases spanning the gap. Germline CDR1 and CDR2: LNHDA and SQIVND (reference sequence). DNA for the CDR3: TGTGCCAGTAGTATCAGCCCGCAGCCTGGGTATCAGCCCCAGCATTTT. Encoded protein: CASSISPQPGYQPQHF.

Comment on this clonotype: As an off-target read in a library built for alpha chains, this beta chain has a frequency of little significance. The V and J genes are TRBV30 and TRBJ1-1; perhaps TRBD1 as D (6 bases). V lost 7 bases and J 0 bases, leaving 12 bases between the germline ends. This CDR3 is 13 amino acids long. CDR1 is GTSNPN, CDR2 SVGIG, per germline (reference sequence). CDR3 loop: CASSTGMNTEAFF. The CDR3 region has the DNA TGTGCCTCCTCTACAGGGATGAACACTGAAGCTTTCTTT.

This clonotype was found many times. This beta chain is a stray sequence in a library constructed for alpha chains; its clone size is not meaningful. The gene calls are TRBV10-2 and TRBJ2-3; possible D gene TRBD1, 6 bases. Germline values: CDR1 WSHSY, CDR2 SAAADI. The CDR3 spans 12 residues. The ends were cut back, 7 bases at V and 5 bases at J, with 10 bases in the middle. Written as DNA, the CDR3 is TGCGCCAGCATACGAGGGGGAGATACGCAGTATTTT. Translating gives CASIRGGDTQYF.

This clonotype is judged medium-sized. Little can be read into the size of this beta chain, an off-target read in a library designed for alpha chains. The CDR3 spells CASSQDSSGNTIYF. The DNA of the CDR3 is TGTGCCAGCTCACAGGACAGCTCTGGAAACACCATATATTTT. The J gene is TRBJ1-3, the V gene TRBV19, with D perhaps matching TRBD1 (6 bases). Germline lookup yields CDR1 LNHDA and CDR2 SQIVND (reference sequence). V lost 9 bases, J lost 0 bases, and 12 bases lay in between. The CDR3 is made up of 14 amino acids.

This clonotype was counted at least ten times. Being off target in a library aimed at alpha chains, this beta chain has a size of little meaning. V is TRBV7-3 and J is TRBJ2-1; 8 bases are a match to TRBD1. The V gene's germline CDR1 is SGHTA and CDR2 FQGTGA. The CDR3 has 15 residues. The V gene end was trimmed by 3 bases and the J gene end by 5 bases; junction bases not matched to a gene: 6. CDR3 coding DNA: TGTGCCAGCAGCTTGACAGGGGTAATAAACAATGAGCAGTTCTTC. Protein sequence: CASSLTGVINNEQFF.

This clonotype is deemed medium-sized. This beta chain is a stray sequence in a library constructed for alpha chains; its clone size is not meaningful. V usage is TRBV5-1 and J usage is TRBJ2-3; weak D call: TRBD2 (6 bases). Germline CDR1 is SGHRS and CDR2 is YFSETQ. Trimming shortened V by 1 base and J by 5 bases, and 17 bases separated the two germline ends. This CDR3 region has 16 residues. In DNA, the CDR3 is TGCGCCAGCAGCTTGAAACCCCTAGCGAGTGGAGATACGCAGTATTTT. The encoded protein is CASSLKPLASGDTQYF.

This clonotype was recorded at least ten times. Little can be read into the size of this beta chain, an off-target read in a library designed for alpha chains. CDR3 sequence (DNA): TGTGCCTGGAGTGTTTGGCAGTACGAGCAGTACTTC. Translating it yields CAWSVWQYEQYF. The gene calls are TRBV30 and TRBJ2-7; D not resolved. Germline V lookup: CDR1 GTSNPN, CDR2 SVGIG (reference sequence). Trimming pared 0 bases from V and 4 bases from J, leaving 7 bases between. The CDR3 has 12 amino acids.

This clonotype was seen repeatedly, ten times or more. Being off target in a library aimed at alpha chains, this beta chain has a size of little meaning. The chain recombines TRBV28 with TRBJ1-2, with D tentatively TRBD1 (5 bases). Trimming cost V 5 bases and J 5 bases, with 18 bases left between them. The CDR3 is 15 residues long. In germline, CDR1 is MDHEN, CDR2 SYDVKM. CDR3: CASSIPLTAQYGYTF. CDR3 nucleotides: TGTGCCAGCAGTATACCCCTGACAGCCCAATATGGCTACACCTTC.